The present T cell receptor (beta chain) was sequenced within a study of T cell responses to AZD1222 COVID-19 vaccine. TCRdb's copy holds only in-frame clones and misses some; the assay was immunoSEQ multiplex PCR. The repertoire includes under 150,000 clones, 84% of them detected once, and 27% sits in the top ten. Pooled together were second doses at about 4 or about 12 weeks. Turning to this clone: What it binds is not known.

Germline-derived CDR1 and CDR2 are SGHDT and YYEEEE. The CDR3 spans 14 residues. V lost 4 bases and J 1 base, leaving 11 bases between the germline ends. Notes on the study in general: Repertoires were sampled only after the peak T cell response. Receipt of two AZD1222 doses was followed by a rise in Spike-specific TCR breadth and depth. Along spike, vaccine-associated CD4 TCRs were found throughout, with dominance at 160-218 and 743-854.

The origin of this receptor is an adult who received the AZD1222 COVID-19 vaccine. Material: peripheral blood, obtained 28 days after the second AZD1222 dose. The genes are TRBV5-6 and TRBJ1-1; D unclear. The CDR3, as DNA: TGTGCCAGCAGCACAAGCGCCCAGAACACTGAAGCTTTCTTT. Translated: CASSTSAQNTEAFF. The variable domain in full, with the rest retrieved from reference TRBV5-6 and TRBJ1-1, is DAGVTQSPTHLIKTRGQQVTLRCSPKSGHDTVSWYQQALGQGPQFIFQYYEEEERQRGNFPDRFSGHQFPNYSSELNVNALLLGDSALYLCASSTSAQNTEAFFGQGTRLTVV.